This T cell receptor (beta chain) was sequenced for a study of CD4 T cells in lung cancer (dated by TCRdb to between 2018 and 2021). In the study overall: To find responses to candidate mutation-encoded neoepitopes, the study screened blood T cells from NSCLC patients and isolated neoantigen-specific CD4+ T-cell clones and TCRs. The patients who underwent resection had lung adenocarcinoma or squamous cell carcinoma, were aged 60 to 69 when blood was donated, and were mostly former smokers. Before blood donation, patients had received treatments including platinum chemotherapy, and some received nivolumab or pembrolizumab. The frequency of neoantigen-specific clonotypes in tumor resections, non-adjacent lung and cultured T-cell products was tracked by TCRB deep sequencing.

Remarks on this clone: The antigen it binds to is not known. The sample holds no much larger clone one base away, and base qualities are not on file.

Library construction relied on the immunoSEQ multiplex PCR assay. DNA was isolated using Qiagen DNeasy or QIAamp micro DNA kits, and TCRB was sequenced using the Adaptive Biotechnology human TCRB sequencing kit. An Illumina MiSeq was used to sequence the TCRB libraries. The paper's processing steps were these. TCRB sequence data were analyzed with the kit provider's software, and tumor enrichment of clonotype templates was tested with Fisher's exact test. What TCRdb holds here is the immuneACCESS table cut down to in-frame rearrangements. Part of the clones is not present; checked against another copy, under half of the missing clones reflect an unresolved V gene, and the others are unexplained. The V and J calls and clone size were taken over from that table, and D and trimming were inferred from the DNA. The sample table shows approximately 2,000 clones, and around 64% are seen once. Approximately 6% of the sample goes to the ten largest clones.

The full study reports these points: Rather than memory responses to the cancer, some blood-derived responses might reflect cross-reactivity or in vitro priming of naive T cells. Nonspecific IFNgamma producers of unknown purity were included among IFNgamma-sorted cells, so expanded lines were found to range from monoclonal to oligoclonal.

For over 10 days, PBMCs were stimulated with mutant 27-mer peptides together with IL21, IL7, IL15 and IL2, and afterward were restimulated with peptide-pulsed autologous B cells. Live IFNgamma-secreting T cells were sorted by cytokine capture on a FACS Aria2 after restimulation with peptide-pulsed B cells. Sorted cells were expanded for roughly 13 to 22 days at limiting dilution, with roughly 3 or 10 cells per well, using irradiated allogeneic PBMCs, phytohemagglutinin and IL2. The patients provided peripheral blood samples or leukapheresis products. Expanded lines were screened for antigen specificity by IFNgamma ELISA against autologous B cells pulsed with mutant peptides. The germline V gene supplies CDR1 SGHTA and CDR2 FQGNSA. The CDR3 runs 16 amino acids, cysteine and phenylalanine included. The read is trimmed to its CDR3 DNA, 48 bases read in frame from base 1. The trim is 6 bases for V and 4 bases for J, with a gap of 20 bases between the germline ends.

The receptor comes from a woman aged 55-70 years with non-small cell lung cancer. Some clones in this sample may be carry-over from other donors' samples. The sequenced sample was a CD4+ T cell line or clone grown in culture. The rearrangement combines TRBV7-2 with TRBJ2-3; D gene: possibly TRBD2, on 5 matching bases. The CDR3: CASSETLASSADTQYF. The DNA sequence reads TGTGCCAGCAGTGAGACCCTGGCTAGTAGCGCAGATACGCAGTATTTT.